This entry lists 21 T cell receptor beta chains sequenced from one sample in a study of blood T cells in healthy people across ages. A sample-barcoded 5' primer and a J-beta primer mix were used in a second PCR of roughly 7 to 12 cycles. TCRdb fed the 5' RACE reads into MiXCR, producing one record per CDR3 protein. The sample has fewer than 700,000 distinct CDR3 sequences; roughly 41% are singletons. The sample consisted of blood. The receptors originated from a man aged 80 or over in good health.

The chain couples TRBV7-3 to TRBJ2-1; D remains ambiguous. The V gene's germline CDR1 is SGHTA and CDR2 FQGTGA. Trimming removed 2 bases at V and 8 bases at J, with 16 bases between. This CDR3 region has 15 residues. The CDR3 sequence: CASSLGSLPDDEQFF. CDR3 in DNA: TGTGCCAGCAGCTTAGGGTCATTACCCGACGATGAGCAGTTCTTC.

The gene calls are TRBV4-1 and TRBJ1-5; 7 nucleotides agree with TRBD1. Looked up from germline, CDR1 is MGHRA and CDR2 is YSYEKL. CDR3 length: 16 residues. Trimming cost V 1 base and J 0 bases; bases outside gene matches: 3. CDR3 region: CASSQGTGYSNQPQHF. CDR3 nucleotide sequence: TGCGCCAGCAGCCAAGGGACAGGCTATAGCAATCAGCCCCAGCATTTT.

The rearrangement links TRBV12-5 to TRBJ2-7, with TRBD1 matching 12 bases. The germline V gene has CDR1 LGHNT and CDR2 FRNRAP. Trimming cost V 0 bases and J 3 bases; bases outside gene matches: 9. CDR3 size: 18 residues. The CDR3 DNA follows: TGTGCTAGTGGTTTGGTACTGTCGGGACAGGGGGCGGACTACGAGCAGTACTTC. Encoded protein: CASGLVLSGQGADYEQYF.

The CDR3 loop reads CASSSVRDTQYF. CDR3 DNA sequence: TGTGCCAGCAGTTCTGTTCGAGATACGCAGTATTTT. This chain connects TRBV27 to TRBJ2-3; D is ambiguous. Germline CDR1 reads MNHEY; CDR2 reads SMNVEV (reference sequence). The V gene lost 4 bases and the J gene lost 5 bases, with 7 bases spanning the gap. CDR3 length: 12 amino acids.

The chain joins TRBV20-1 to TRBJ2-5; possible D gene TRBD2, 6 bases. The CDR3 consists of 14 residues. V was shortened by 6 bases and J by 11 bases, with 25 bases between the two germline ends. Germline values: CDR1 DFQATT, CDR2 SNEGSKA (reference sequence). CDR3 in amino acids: CSAFKRVLGDEQYF. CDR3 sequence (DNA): TGCAGTGCCTTCAAGCGGGTTCTGGGAGATGAGCAGTACTTC.

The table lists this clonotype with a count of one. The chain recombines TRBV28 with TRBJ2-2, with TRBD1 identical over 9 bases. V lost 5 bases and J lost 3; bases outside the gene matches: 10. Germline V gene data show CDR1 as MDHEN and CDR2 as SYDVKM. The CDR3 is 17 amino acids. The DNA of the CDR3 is TGTGCCAGCAGTCCTTACGGACAGGGGCGATACACCGGGGAGCTGTTTTTT. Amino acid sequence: CASSPYGQGRYTGELFF.

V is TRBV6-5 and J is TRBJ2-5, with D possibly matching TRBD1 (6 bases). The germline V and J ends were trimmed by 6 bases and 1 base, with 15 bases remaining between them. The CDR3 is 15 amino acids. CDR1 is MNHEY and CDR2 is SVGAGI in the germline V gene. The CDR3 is CASRGYRDIQETQYF. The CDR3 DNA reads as TGTGCCAGCAGGGGGTACCGGGACATCCAAGAGACCCAGTACTTC.

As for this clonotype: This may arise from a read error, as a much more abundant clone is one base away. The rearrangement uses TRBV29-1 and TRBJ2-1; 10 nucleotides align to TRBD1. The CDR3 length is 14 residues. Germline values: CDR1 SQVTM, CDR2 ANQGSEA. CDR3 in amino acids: CSALDRGPYKEQFF. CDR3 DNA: TGCAGCGCCTTAGACAGGGGGCCCTACAAGGAGCAGTTCTTC.

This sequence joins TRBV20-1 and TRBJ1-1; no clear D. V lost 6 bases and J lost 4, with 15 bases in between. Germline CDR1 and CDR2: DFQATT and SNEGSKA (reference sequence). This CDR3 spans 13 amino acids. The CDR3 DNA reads TGCAGTGCCCAATTCGGACGGGGCACTGAAGCTTTCTTT. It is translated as CSAQFGRGTEAFF.

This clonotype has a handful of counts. The CDR3 region has the DNA TGTGCCAGCAGCCAAATCGTACAGGGGGTAGGACCCCAGCATTTT. Amino acid sequence: CASSQIVQGVGPQHF. The chain recombines TRBV4-2 with TRBJ1-5; 8 bases agree with TRBD1. Germline V CDR1 and CDR2: LGHNA, YNFKEQ. The trim removed 2 bases at V and 10 bases at J, leaving 10 bases unmatched. The CDR3 is made up of 15 amino acids.

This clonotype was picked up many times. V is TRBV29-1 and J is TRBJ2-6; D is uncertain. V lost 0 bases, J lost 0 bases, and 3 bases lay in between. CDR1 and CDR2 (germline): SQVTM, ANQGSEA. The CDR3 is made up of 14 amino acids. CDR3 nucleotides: TGCAGCGTTGAAGACAACTCTGGGGCCAACGTCCTGACTTTC. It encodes CSVEDNSGANVLTF.

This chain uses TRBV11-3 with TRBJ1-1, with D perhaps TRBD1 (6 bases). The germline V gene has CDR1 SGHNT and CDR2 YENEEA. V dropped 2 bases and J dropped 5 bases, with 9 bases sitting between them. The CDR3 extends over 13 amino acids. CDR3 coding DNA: TGTGCCAGCAGCTTACAGGGGAAAACTGAAGCTTTCTTT. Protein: CASSLQGKTEAFF.

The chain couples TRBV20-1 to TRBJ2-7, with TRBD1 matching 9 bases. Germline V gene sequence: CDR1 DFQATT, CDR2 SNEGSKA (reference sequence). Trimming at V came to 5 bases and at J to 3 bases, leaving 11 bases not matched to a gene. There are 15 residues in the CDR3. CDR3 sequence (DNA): TGCAGTGCTCGGACAGGGGAAATATTTCGCTACGAGCAGTACTTC. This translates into CSARTGEIFRYEQYF.

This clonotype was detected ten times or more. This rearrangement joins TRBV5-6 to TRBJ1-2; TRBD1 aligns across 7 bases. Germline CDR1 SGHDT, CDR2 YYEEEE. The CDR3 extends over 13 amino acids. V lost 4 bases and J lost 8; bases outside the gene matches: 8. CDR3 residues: CASSPTGTKGYTF. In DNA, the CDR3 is TGTGCCAGCAGCCCGACAGGGACTAAAGGCTACACCTTC.

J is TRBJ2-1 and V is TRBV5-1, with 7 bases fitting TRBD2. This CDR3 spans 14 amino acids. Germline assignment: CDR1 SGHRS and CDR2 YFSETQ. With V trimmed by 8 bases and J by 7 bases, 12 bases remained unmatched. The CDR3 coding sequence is TGCGCCAGTGGACCGGGAGGTGGGTTGAATGAGCAGTTCTTC. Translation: CASGPGGGLNEQFF.

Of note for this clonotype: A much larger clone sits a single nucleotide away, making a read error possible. CDR3 loop: CASSYLTVAYEQYF. The CDR3 DNA sequence: TGTGCCAGCAGCTACTTGACCGTCGCCTACGAGCAGTACTTC. This chain connects TRBV5-6 to TRBJ2-7; no definite D call. The ends were cut back, 3 bases at V and 2 bases at J, with 12 bases in the middle. The germline V gene encodes CDR1 SGHDT and CDR2 YYEEEE. The CDR3 loop spans 14 amino acids.

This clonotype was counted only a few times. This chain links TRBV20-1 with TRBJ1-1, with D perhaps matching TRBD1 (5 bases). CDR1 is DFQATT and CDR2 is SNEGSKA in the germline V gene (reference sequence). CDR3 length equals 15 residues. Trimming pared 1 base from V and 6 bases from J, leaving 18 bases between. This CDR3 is CSARGPGRGAAEAFF. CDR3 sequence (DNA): TGCAGTGCTAGAGGGCCAGGGCGCGGGGCGGCTGAAGCTTTCTTT.

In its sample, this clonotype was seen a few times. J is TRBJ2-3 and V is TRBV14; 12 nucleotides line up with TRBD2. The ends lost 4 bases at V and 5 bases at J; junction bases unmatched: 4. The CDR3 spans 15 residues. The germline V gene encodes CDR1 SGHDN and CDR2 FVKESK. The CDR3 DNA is TGTGCCAGCAGCCGACTAGCGGGGGACTTAGATACGCAGTATTTT. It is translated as CASSRLAGDLDTQYF. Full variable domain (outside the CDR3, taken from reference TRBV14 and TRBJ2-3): EAGVTQFPSHSVIEKGQTVTLRCDPISGHDNLYWYRRVMGKEIKFLLHFVKESKQDESGMPNNRFLAERTGGTYSTLKVQPAELEDSGVYFCASSRLAGDLDTQYFGPGTRLTVL.

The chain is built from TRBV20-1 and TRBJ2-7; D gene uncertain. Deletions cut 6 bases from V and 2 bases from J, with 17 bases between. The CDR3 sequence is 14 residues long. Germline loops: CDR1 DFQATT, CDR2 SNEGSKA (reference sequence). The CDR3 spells CSALPGRTTYEQYF. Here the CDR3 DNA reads TGCAGTGCCCTCCCCGGACGCACAACCTACGAGCAGTACTTC.

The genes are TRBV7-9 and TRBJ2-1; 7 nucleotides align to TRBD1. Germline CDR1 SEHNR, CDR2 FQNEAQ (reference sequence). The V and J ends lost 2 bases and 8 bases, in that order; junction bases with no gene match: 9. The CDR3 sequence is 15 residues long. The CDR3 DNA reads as TGTGCCAGCAGCTTAATCTTCCAGGGGGATGATGAGCAGTTCTTC. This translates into CASSLIFQGDDEQFF.

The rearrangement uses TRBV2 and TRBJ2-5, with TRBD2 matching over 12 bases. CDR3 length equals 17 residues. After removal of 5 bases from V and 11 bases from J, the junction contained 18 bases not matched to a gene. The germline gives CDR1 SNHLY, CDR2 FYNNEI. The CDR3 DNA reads TGTGCCAGCAGTAAAACCCGGACTAGCGGGGATCTCGGTGAGCAGTACTTC. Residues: CASSKTRTSGDLGEQYF.